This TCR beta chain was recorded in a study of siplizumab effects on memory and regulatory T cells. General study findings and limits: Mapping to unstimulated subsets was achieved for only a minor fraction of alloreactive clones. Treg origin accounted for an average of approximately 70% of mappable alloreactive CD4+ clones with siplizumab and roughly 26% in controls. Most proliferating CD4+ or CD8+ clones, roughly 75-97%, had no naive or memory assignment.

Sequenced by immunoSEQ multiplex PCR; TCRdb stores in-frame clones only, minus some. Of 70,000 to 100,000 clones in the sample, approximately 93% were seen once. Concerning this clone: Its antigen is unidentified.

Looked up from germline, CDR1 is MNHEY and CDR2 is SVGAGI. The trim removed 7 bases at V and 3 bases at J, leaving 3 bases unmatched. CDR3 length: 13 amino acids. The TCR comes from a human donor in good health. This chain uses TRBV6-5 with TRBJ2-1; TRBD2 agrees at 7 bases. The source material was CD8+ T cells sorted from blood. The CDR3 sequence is CASKGGSYNEQFF. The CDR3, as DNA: TGTGCCAGCAAAGGCGGGAGCTACAATGAGCAGTTCTTC.